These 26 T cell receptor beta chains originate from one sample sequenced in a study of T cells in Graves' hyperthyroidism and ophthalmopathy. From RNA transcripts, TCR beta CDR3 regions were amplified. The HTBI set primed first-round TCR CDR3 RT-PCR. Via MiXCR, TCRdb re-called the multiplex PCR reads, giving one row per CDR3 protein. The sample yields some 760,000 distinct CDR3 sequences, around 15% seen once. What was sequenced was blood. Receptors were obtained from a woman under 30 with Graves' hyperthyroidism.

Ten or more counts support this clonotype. This CDR3 is CATQYGRGVNGEQFF. In DNA form, the CDR3 reads TGTGCCACCCAGTACGGGCGGGGAGTAAACGGTGAGCAGTTCTTC. This chain links TRBV24-1 with TRBJ2-1; TRBD2 might be the D (6 bases). Germline loops: CDR1 KGHDR, CDR2 SFDVKD. This CDR3 comprises 15 residues. V was clipped by 9 bases and J by 9 bases, with 23 bases between them.

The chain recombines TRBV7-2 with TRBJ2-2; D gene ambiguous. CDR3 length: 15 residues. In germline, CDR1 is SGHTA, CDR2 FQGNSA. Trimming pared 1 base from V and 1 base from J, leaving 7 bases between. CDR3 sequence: CASSLERLNTGELFF. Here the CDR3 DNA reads TGTGCCAGCAGCTTAGAACGGTTGAACACCGGGGAGCTGTTTTTT.

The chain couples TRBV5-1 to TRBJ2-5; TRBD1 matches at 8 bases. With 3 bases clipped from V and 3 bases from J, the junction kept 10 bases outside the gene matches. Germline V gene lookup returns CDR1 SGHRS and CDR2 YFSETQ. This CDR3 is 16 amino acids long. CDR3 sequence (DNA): TGCGCCAGCAGCTACCCCAGGGGGCGTCTGGAAGAGACCCAGTACTTC. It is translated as CASSYPRGRLEETQYF.

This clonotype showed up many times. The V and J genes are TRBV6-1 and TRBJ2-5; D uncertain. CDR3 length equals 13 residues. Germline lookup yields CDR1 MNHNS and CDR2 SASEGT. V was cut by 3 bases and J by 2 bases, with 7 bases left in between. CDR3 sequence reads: CASSDPVQETQYF. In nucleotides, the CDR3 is TGTGCCAGCAGTGATCCGGTTCAAGAGACCCAGTACTTC.

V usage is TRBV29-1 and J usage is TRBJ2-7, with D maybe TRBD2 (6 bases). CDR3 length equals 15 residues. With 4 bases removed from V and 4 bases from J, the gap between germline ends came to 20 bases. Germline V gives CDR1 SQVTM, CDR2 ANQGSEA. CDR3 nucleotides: TGCAGCGTTGCAGGGAAGAACGGGAGTTGGTACGAGCAGTACTTC. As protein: CSVAGKNGSWYEQYF.

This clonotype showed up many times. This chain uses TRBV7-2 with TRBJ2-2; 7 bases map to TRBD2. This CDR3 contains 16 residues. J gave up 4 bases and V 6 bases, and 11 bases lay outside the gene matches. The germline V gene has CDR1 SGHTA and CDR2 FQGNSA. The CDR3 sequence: CASSARGGPLTGELFF. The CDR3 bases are TGTGCCAGCAGTGCCCGGGGAGGGCCTCTCACCGGGGAGCTGTTTTTT. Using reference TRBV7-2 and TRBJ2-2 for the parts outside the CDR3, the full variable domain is GAGVSQSPSNKVTEKGKDVELRCDPISGHTALYWYRQSLGQGLEFLIYFQGNSAPDKSGLPSDRFSAERTGGSVSTLTIQRTQQEDSAVYLCASSARGGPLTGELFFGEGSRLTVL.

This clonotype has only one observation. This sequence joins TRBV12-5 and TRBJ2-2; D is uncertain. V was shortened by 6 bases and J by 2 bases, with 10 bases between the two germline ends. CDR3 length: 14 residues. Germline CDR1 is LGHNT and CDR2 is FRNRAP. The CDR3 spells CASGRAPNTGELFF. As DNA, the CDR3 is TGTGCTAGTGGCCGTGCACCCAACACCGGGGAGCTGTTTTTT.

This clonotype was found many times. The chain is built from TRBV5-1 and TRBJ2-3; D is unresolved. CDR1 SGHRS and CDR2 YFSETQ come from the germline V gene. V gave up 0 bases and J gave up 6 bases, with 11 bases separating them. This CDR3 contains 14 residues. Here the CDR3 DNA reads TGCGCCAGCAGCTTGGAACGTCAAACGGATACGCAGTATTTT. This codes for CASSLERQTDTQYF. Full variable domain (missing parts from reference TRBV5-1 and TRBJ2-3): KAGVTQTPRYLIKTRGQQVTLSCSPISGHRSVSWYQQTPGQGLQFLFEYFSETQRNKGNFPGRFSGRQFSNSRSEMNVSTLELGDSALYLCASSLERQTDTQYFGPGTRLTVL.

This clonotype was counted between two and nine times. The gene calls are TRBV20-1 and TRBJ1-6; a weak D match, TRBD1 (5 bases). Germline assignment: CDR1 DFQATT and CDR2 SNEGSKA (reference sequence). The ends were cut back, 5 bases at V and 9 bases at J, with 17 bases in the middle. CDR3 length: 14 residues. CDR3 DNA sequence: TGCAGTGCTCCCGACACCGGGGCGAGTTCACCCCTCCACTTT. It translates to CSAPDTGASSPLHF.

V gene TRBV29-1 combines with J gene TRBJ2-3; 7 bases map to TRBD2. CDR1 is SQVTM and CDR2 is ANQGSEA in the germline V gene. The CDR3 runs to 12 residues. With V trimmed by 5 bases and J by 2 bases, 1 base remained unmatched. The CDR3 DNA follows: TGCAGCGTTAGCGGGGCCACAGATACGCAGTATTTT. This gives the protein CSVSGATDTQYF.

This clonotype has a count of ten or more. The CDR3 coding sequence is TGTGCCAGCAGCTCCACTTCGGGACTAGCGGGAGAGGGGGCCTACGAGCAGTACTTC. This gives the protein CASSSTSGLAGEGAYEQYF. The chain has TRBV13 and TRBJ2-7; 14 nucleotides line up with TRBD2. J was trimmed by 2 bases and V by 4 bases; bases with no gene match: 13. The germline CDR1 and CDR2 sequences are PRHDT and FYEKMQ (reference sequence). The CDR3 has 19 amino acids.

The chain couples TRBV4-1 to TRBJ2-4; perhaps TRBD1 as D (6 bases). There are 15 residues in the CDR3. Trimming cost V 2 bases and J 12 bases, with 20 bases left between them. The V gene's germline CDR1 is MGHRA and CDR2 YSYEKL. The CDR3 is CASSQTGSPKSYQYF. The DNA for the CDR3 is TGCGCCAGCAGCCAAACAGGGTCCCCAAAATCTTATCAGTACTTC.

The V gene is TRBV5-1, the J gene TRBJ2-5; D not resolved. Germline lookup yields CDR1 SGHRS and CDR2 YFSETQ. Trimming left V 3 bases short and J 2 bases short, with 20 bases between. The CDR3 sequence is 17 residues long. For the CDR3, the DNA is TGCGCCAGCAGCTCTCAGCTGGATCGAGGATGGCAAGAGACCCAGTACTTC. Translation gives CASSSQLDRGWQETQYF.

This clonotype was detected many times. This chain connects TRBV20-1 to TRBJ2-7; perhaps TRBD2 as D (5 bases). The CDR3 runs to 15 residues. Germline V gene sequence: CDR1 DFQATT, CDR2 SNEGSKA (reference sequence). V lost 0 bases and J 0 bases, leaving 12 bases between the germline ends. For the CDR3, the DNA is TGCAGTGCTAGAGAGCGTAGCGTCCTCTCCTACGAGCAGTACTTC. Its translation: CSARERSVLSYEQYF.

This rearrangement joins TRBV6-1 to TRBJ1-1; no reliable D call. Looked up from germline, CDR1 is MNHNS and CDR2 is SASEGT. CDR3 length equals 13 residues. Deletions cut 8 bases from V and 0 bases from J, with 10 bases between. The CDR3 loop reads CASAQTLNTEAFF. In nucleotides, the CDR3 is TGTGCCAGCGCCCAAACTCTGAACACTGAAGCTTTCTTT.

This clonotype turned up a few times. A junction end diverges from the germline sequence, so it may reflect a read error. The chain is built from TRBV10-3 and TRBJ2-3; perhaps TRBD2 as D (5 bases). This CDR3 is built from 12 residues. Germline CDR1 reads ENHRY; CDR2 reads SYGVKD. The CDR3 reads CTISEGGDTQYF. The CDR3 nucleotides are TGTACCATCAGTGAGGGTGGGGATACGCAGTATTTT.

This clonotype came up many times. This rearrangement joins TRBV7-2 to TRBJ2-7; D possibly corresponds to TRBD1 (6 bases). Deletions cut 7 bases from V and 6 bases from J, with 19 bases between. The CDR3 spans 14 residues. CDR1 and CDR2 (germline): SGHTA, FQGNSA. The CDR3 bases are TGTGCCAGCAAAGCCCCAGGGGATCGTGCCGAGCAGTACTTC. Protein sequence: CASKAPGDRAEQYF. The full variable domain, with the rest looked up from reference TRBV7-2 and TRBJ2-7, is GAGVSQSPSNKVTEKGKDVELRCDPISGHTALYWYRQSLGQGLEFLIYFQGNSAPDKSGLPSDRFSAERTGGSVSTLTIQRTQQEDSAVYLCASKAPGDRAEQYFGPGTRLTVT.

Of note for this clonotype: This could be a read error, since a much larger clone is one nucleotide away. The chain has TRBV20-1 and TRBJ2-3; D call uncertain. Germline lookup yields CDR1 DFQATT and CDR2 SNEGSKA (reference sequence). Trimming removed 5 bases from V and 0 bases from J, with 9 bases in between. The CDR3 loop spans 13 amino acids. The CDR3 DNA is TGCAGTGCTGGGCCCCATAGCACAGATACGCAGTATTTT. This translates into CSAGPHSTDTQYF.

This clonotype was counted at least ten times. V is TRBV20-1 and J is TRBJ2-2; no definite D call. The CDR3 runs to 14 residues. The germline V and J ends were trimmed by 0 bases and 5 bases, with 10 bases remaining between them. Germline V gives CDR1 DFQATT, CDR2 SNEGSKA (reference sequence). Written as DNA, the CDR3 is TGCAGTGCTAGAGATCGCAGATGGACCGGGGAGCTGTTTTTT. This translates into CSARDRRWTGELFF.

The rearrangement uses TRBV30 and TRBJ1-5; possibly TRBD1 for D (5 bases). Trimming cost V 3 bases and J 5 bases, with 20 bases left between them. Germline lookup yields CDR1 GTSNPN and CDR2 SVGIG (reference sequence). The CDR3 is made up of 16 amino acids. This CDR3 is CAWSGGRTGGDQPQHF. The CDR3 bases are TGTGCCTGGAGCGGGGGAAGAACCGGTGGGGATCAGCCCCAGCATTTT.

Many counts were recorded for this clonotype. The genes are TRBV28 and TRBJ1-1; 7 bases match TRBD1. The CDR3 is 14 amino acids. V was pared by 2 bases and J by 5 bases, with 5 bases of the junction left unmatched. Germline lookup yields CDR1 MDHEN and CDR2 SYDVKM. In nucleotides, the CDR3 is TGTGCCAGCAGTTTAATACCCAGGGGGACTGAAGCTTTCTTT. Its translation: CASSLIPRGTEAFF.

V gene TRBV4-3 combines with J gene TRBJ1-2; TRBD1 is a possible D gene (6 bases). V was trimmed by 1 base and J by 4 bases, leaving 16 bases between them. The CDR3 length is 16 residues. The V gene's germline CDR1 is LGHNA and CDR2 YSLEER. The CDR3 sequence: CASSQAGGQRRYGYTF. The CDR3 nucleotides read TGCGCCAGCAGCCAAGCAGGAGGACAGCGACGCTATGGCTACACCTTC.

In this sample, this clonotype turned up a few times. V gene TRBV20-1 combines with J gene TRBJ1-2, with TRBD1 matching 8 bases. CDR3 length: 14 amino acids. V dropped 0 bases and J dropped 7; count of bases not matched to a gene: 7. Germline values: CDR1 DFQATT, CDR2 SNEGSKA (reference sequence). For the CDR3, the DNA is TGCAGTGCTAGAGATAGGGACAGGCAACCTGGCTACACCTTC. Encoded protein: CSARDRDRQPGYTF.

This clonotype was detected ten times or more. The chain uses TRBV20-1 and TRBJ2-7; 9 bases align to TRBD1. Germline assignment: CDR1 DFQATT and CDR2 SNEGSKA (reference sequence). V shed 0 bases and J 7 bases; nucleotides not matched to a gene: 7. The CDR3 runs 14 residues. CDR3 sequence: CSARDLQGAGEQYF. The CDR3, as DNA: TGCAGTGCTAGAGATCTACAGGGGGCGGGAGAGCAGTACTTC.

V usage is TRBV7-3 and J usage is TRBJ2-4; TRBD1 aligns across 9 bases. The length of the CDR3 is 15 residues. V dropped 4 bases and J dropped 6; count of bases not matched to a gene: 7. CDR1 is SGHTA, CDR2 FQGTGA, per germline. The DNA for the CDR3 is TGTGCCAGCAGCTCAACAGGGGGCTGGGGAAACATTCAGTACTTC. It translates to CASSSTGGWGNIQYF.

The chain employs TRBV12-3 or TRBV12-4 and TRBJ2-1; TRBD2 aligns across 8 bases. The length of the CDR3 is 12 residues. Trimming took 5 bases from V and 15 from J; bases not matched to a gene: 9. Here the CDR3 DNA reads TGTGCCAGCAGTCCCGGGACTAGTGGCACGTTCTTC. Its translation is CASSPGTSGTFF.